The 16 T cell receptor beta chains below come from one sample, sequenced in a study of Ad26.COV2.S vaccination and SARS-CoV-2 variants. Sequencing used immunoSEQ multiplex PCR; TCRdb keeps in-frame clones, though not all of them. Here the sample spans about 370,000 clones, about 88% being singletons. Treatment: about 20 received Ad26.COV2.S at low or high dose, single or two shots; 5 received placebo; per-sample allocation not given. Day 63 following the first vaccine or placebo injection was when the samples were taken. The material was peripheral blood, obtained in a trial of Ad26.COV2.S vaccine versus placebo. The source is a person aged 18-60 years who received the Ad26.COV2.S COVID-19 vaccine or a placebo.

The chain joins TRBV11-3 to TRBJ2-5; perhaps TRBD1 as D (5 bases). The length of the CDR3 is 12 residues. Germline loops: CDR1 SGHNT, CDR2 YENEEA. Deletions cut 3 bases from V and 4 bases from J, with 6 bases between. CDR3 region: CASSLQGETQYF. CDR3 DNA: TGTGCCAGCAGCTTGCAGGGAGAGACCCAGTACTTC.

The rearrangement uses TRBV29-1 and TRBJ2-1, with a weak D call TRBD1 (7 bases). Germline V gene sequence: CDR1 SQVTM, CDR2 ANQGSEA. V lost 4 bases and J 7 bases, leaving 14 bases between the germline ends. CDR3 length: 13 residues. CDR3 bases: TGCAGCGTTGTAAGGAGGGGGCGGAATGAGCAGTTCTTC. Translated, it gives CSVVRRGRNEQFF.

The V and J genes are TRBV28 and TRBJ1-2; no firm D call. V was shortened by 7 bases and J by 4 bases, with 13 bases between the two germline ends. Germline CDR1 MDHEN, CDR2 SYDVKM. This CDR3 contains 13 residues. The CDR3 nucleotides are TGTGCCAGCAACTTGGGTTCAGGCTATGGCTACACCTTC. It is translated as CASNLGSGYGYTF.

The CDR3 coding sequence is TGTGCCACCAGTGATCCTCGGGGGCGCGATCAGCCCCAGCATTTT. Translated, it gives CATSDPRGRDQPQHF. The chain employs TRBV24-1 and TRBJ1-5; perhaps TRBD1 as D (6 bases). Trimming took off 3 bases at V and 5 bases at J, with 13 bases between the two ends. The CDR3 length is 15 residues. Germline V lookup: CDR1 KGHDR, CDR2 SFDVKD.

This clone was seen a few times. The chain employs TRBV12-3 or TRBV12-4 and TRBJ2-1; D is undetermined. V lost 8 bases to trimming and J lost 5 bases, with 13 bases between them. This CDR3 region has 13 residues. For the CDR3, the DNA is TGTGCCAGCCAACCAGCAGTCGACAATGAGCAGTTCTTC. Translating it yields CASQPAVDNEQFF.

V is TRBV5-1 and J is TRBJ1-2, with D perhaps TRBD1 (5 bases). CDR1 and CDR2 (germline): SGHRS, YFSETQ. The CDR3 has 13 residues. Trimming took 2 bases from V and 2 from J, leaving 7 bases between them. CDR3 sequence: CASSLGDNYGYTF. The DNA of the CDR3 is TGCGCCAGCAGCTTAGGGGACAACTATGGCTACACCTTC.

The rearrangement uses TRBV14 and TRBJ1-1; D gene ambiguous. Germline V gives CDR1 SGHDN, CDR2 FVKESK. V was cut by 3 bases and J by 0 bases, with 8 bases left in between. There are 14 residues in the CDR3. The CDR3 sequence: CASSHSGMNTEAFF. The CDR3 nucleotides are TGTGCCAGCAGCCATAGTGGGATGAACACTGAAGCTTTCTTT.

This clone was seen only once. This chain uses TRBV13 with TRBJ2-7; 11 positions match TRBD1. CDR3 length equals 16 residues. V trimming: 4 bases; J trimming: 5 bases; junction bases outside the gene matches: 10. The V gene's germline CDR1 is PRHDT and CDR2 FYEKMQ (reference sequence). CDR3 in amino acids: CASSSRTGGASHEQYF. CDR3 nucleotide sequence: TGTGCCAGCAGCTCCAGGACAGGGGGCGCTAGCCACGAGCAGTACTTC.

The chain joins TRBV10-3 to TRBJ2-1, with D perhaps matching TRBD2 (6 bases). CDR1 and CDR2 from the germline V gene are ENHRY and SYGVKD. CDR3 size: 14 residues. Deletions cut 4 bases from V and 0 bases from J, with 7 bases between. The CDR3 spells CAISVGSSYNEQFF. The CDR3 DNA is TGTGCCATCAGTGTCGGGAGCTCCTACAATGAGCAGTTCTTC.

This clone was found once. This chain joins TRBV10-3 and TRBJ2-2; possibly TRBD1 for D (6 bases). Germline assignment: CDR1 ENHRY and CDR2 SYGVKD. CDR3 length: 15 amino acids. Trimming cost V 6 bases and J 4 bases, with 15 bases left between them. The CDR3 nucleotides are TGTGCCATCAGACAAGCCGGGACAACCACCGGGGAGCTGTTTTTT. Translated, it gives CAIRQAGTTTGELFF.

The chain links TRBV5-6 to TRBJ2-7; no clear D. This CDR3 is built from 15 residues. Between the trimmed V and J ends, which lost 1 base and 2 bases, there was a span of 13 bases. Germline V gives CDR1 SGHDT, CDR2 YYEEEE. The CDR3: CASSLMSAGTYEQYF. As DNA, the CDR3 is TGTGCCAGCAGCTTGATGTCGGCCGGAACCTACGAGCAGTACTTC.

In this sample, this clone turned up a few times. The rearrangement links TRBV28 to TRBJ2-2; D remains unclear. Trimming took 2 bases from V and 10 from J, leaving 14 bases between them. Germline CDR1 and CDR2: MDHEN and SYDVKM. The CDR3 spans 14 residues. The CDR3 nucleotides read TGTGCCAGCAGTTTAGGGCCCTTACCTGTGGAGCTGTTTTTT. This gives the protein CASSLGPLPVELFF.

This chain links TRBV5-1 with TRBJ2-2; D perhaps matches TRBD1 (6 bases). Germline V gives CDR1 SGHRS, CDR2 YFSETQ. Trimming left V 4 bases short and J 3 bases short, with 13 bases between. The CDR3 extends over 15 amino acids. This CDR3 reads CASSQQGTDTGELFF. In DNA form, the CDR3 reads TGCGCCAGCAGCCAACAGGGAACGGACACCGGGGAGCTGTTTTTT.

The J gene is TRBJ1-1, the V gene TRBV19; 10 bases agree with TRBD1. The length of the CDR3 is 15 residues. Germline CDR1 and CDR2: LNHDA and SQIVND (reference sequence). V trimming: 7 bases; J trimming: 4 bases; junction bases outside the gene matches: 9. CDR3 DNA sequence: TGTGCCAGTACTACGGACAGGGGGAGAGGCACTGAAGCTTTCTTT. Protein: CASTTDRGRGTEAFF.

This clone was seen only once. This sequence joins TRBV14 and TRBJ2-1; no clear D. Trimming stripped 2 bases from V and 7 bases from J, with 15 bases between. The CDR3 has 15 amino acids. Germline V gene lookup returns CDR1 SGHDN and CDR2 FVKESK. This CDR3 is CASSQMDVLGNEQFF. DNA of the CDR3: TGTGCCAGCAGCCAAATGGACGTTCTGGGTAATGAGCAGTTCTTC. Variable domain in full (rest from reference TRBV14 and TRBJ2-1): EAGVTQFPSHSVIEKGQTVTLRCDPISGHDNLYWYRRVMGKEIKFLLHFVKESKQDESGMPNNRFLAERTGGTYSTLKVQPAELEDSGVYFCASSQMDVLGNEQFFGPGTRLTVL.

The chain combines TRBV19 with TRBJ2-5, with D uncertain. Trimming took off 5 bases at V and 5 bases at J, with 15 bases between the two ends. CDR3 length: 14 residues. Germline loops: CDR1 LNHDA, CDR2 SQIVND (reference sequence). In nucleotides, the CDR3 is TGTGCCAGTAGTGTCGGGCCCTATGGGGAGACCCAGTACTTC. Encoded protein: CASSVGPYGETQYF.